Below, 27 T cell receptor beta chains from the same sample are listed, as sequenced in a study of blood T cell repertoires in COVID-19. The repertoire was sequenced with immunoSEQ multiplex PCR; TCRdb's copy has only in-frame clones and lacks some. The sample has 200,000 to 250,000 clones, roughly four fifths seen once. The sample taken for sequencing was peripheral blood. The receptor source for this set is a woman in her 40s with acute or convalescent COVID-19.

This rearrangement joins TRBV19 to TRBJ2-1, with a weak D call TRBD2 (5 bases). The CDR3 length is 17 residues. The ends were cut back, 3 bases at V and 0 bases at J, with 15 bases in the middle. Germline lookup yields CDR1 LNHDA and CDR2 SQIVND (reference sequence). The CDR3 sequence: CASSIQGSYPSYNEQFF. CDR3 nucleotide sequence: TGTGCCAGTAGTATTCAAGGGAGTTACCCCTCCTACAATGAGCAGTTCTTC.

This clone was observed a single time. This chain joins TRBV24-1 and TRBJ2-3; D is ambiguous. The V gene lost 0 bases and the J gene lost 2 bases, with 20 bases spanning the gap. Germline CDR1 is KGHDR and CDR2 is SFDVKD. The CDR3 runs to 19 residues. The CDR3 is CATSDLDSGGYTATDTQYF. CDR3 nucleotides: TGTGCCACCAGTGATTTGGACTCGGGTGGCTACACGGCCACAGATACGCAGTATTTT.

Written as DNA, the CDR3 is TGTGCCAGCAGTTCAAGGAGCTCCTATAATTCACCCCTCCACTTT. It translates to CASSSRSSYNSPLHF. The chain is built from TRBV6-2 or TRBV6-3 and TRBJ1-6; D is unresolved. The germline V gene encodes CDR1 MNHEY and CDR2 SVGEGT. V lost 4 bases to trimming and J lost 0 bases, with 7 bases between them. The CDR3 sequence is 15 residues long.

The chain links TRBV7-9 to TRBJ1-3; the D gene is possibly TRBD1 (5 bases). The germline V gene encodes CDR1 SEHNR and CDR2 FQNEAQ (reference sequence). The V gene lost 0 bases and the J gene lost 9 bases, with 12 bases spanning the gap. The CDR3 totals 14 residues. The CDR3 coding sequence is TGTGCCAGCAGCTTAGCCCAGGGCTTGGGCACCATATATTTT. It encodes CASSLAQGLGTIYF.

The CDR3 sequence: CASSDSGTGVTEAFF. CDR3 in DNA: TGCGCCAGCAGCGACTCCGGGACAGGGGTCACTGAAGCTTTCTTT. The gene calls are TRBV5-1 and TRBJ1-1; 10 bases are shared with TRBD1. Germline lookup yields CDR1 SGHRS and CDR2 YFSETQ. Losses at the gene ends were 4 bases for V and 4 bases for J; bases not matched to a gene: 7. The length of the CDR3 is 15 residues.

V gene TRBV21-1 combines with J gene TRBJ1-6. TRBV21-1 is recorded as a pseudogene. CDR3 size: 15 residues. The CDR3 sequence: CASSPRVSYNSPLHF. CDR3 DNA sequence: TGTGCCAGCAGCCCCCGAGTTTCCTATAATTCACCCCTCCACTTT.

This chain joins TRBV7-2 and TRBJ2-7, with a tentative D call TRBD1 (5 bases). The V end was cut by 3 bases, the J end by 4 bases, with 10 bases between. The CDR3 contains 13 residues. The germline V gene encodes CDR1 SGHTA and CDR2 FQGNSA. CDR3 bases: TGTGCCAGCAGCTTTTCAAGGGGTTACGAGCAGTACTTC. Translating gives CASSFSRGYEQYF.

This clone was detected only a few times. The gene calls are TRBV3-1 (or the pseudogene TRBV3-2) and TRBJ2-3; 7 nucleotides align to TRBD2. V shed 4 bases and J 3 bases; nucleotides not matched to a gene: 13. Germline CDR1 LGHDT, CDR2 YNNKEL (reference sequence). The CDR3 covers 17 residues. The CDR3 DNA reads TGTGCCAGCAGCCTAAGGGGTCGAACTAGCGCTACAGATACGCAGTATTTT. As protein: CASSLRGRTSATDTQYF.

The rearrangement joins TRBV18 to TRBJ2-1; TRBD1 is a possible D gene (6 bases). Trimming cost V 8 bases and J 2 bases, with 13 bases left between them. Germline V gene lookup returns CDR1 KGHSH and CDR2 LQKENI. The CDR3 extends over 14 amino acids. In nucleotides, the CDR3 is TGTGCCAGCGATTCACAGGGAACCTACAATGAGCAGTTCTTC. This codes for CASDSQGTYNEQFF.

This clone showed up just a few times. The chain uses TRBV5-1 and TRBJ1-5; 9 nucleotides align to TRBD1. V was clipped by 4 bases and J by 3 bases; unmatched bases: 5. There are 15 residues in the CDR3. Germline V gene data show CDR1 as SGHRS and CDR2 as YFSETQ. CDR3 loop: CASSLGTGSNQPQHF. CDR3 in DNA: TGCGCCAGCAGCCTAGGGACAGGGTCCAATCAGCCCCAGCATTTT.

The chain employs TRBV29-1 and TRBJ1-5, with D perhaps matching TRBD1 (6 bases). Trimming took 6 bases from V and 3 from J, leaving 15 bases between them. CDR1 and CDR2 (germline): SQVTM, ANQGSEA. The CDR3 contains 14 residues. The DNA for the CDR3 is TGCAGCGTCAGGGATACAGGGTTCAATCAGCCCCAGCATTTT. Amino acid sequence: CSVRDTGFNQPQHF.

The rearrangement joins TRBV7-3 to TRBJ2-1; 9 bases line up with TRBD2. This CDR3 contains 16 residues. The germline gives CDR1 SGHTA, CDR2 FQGTGA. Germline trimming cut 5 bases from V and 6 bases from J; bases unmatched to any gene: 11. CDR3 DNA: TGTGCCAGCAGCCCCAGCGGGGGGCGAAGTATCAATGAGCAGTTCTTC. This encodes CASSPSGGRSINEQFF.

The chain couples TRBV10-2 to TRBJ2-3; 7 bases line up with TRBD2. Germline V CDR1 and CDR2: WSHSY, SAAADI. Unmatched junction bases numbered 9, after V lost 6 bases and J lost 6 bases. The CDR3 has 14 residues. CDR3: CASRAGMGGDTQYF. For the CDR3, the DNA is TGCGCCAGCAGAGCGGGAATGGGAGGGGATACGCAGTATTTT.

This clone has a handful of counts. This chain connects TRBV14 to TRBJ1-1; unclear D gene. The CDR3 covers 14 residues. Trimming cost V 1 base and J 2 bases, with 8 bases left between them. Germline CDR1 is SGHDN and CDR2 is FVKESK. This chain's CDR3 is CASSQGTPNTEAFF. Here the CDR3 DNA reads TGTGCCAGCAGCCAAGGGACTCCAAACACTGAAGCTTTCTTT.

This clone was recorded only once. V usage is TRBV27 and J usage is TRBJ1-2, with 8 bases aligning to TRBD1. The length of the CDR3 is 13 residues. Germline V gene sequence: CDR1 MNHEY, CDR2 SMNVEV (reference sequence). J was trimmed by 7 bases and V by 6 bases; bases with no gene match: 7. CDR3 DNA: TGTGCCAGCAGGGGGACAGGCGTATCTGGCTACACCTTC. Translating gives CASRGTGVSGYTF.

The CDR3, as DNA: TGTGCCACCAGTGATTCACAGACAGGGGGCAGGACAGATACGCAGTATTTT. Amino acids: CATSDSQTGGRTDTQYF. This chain connects TRBV24-1 to TRBJ2-3, with TRBD1 matching 10 bases. The CDR3 length is 17 residues. From germline, CDR1 is KGHDR and CDR2 SFDVKD. The V gene end was trimmed by 2 bases and the J gene end by 3 bases; junction bases not matched to a gene: 7.

The chain is built from TRBV4-2 and TRBJ1-5; no clear D gene. Trimming removed 0 bases at V and 5 bases at J, with 8 bases between. The CDR3 is 14 amino acids. The germline V gene has CDR1 LGHNA and CDR2 YNFKEQ. The CDR3 reads CASSQDARDQPQHF. The CDR3 coding sequence is TGTGCCAGCAGCCAAGATGCGAGGGATCAGCCCCAGCATTTT.

There are a few counts of this clone. The rearrangement uses TRBV28 and TRBJ1-1, with TRBD1 matching over 7 bases. Germline CDR1 and CDR2: MDHEN and SYDVKM. V was pared by 4 bases and J by 4 bases, with 9 bases of the junction left unmatched. CDR3 length: 15 residues. CDR3 DNA: TGTGCCAGCAGTTCACCCCTCACAGGGGCCACTGAAGCTTTCTTT. Its protein is CASSSPLTGATEAFF.

This chain joins TRBV29-1 and TRBJ2-7; D is unclear. V lost 4 bases to trimming and J lost 4 bases, with 11 bases between them. Germline lookup yields CDR1 SQVTM and CDR2 ANQGSEA. The CDR3 sequence is 12 residues long. The CDR3 reads CSVGLAGYEQYF. The CDR3 nucleotides read TGCAGCGTTGGGTTAGCCGGATACGAGCAGTACTTC.

The chain is built from TRBV10-3 and TRBJ2-1; possible D gene TRBD1, 5 bases. This CDR3 spans 13 amino acids. The germline V gene encodes CDR1 ENHRY and CDR2 SYGVKD. V gave up 6 bases and J gave up 3 bases, with 9 bases separating them. The CDR3 bases are TGTGCCATCAGCGACAGTCTCTACAATGAGCAGTTCTTC. This translates into CAISDSLYNEQFF.

The V and J genes are TRBV4-3 and TRBJ2-3; D possibly corresponds to TRBD2 (6 bases). The CDR3 is made up of 15 amino acids. With 0 bases removed from V and 0 bases from J, the gap between germline ends came to 7 bases. Per germline, CDR1 LGHNA and CDR2 YSLEER. The CDR3 DNA follows: TGCGCCAGCAGCCAAGATGGGACTAGCACAGATACGCAGTATTTT. This encodes CASSQDGTSTDTQYF.

In its sample, this clone was seen many times. The chain couples TRBV3-1 (or the pseudogene TRBV3-2) to TRBJ2-3, with 7 bases lining up with TRBD2. Germline CDR1 LGHDT, CDR2 YNNKEL (reference sequence). CDR3 length: 15 amino acids. V gave up 4 bases and J gave up 6 bases; unmatched junction bases: 10. CDR3 in amino acids: CASSPIRGGGDTQYF. Written as DNA, the CDR3 is TGTGCCAGCAGCCCGATCCGCGGCGGGGGTGATACGCAGTATTTT.

This chain connects TRBV27 to TRBJ1-4; D remains unclear. Between the trimmed V and J ends, which lost 2 bases and 5 bases, there was a span of 9 bases. Per the germline V gene, CDR1 is MNHEY and CDR2 is SMNVEV (reference sequence). The CDR3 contains 14 residues. The CDR3 bases are TGTGCCAGCAGTTTAGGCTCGAGGAATGAAAAACTGTTTTTT. Its protein product is CASSLGSRNEKLFF.

This clone turned up a few times. The J gene is TRBJ1-4, the V gene TRBV27, with 11 bases aligning to TRBD1. The V gene end was trimmed by 5 bases and the J gene end by 1 base; junction bases not matched to a gene: 6. This CDR3 spans 17 amino acids. Looked up from germline, CDR1 is MNHEY and CDR2 is SMNVEV (reference sequence). The CDR3 nucleotides are TGTGCCAGCAGTATCCGGACAGGGGGCATAACTAATGAAAAACTGTTTTTT. It specifies CASSIRTGGITNEKLFF. Full variable domain (remainder filled in from reference TRBV27 and TRBJ1-4): EAQVTQNPRYLITVTGKKLTVTCSQNMNHEYMSWYRQDPGLGLRQIYYSMNVEVTDKGDVPEGYKVSRKEKRNFPLILESPSPNQTSLYFCASSIRTGGITNEKLFFGSGTQLSVL.

This clone has just one count. This chain links TRBV19 with TRBJ2-3; D perhaps matches TRBD1 (7 bases). Germline CDR1 LNHDA, CDR2 SQIVND (reference sequence). Trimming removed 3 bases at V and 2 bases at J, with 18 bases between. The CDR3 is 17 amino acids. Here the CDR3 reads CASSMSRQGGITDTQYF. In DNA, the CDR3 is TGTGCCAGTAGTATGTCCCGACAGGGAGGCATCACAGATACGCAGTATTTT.

The genes are TRBV6-5 and TRBJ2-1, with 7 bases matching TRBD1. The CDR3 has 13 amino acids. Germline V lookup: CDR1 MNHEY, CDR2 SVGAGI. Trimming took 8 bases from V and 4 from J; bases not matched to a gene: 5. CDR3 protein: CASDTTGYNEQFF. CDR3 nucleotides: TGTGCCAGCGACACGACAGGGTACAATGAGCAGTTCTTC.

The V gene is TRBV29-1, the J gene TRBJ2-7; 8 nucleotides line up with TRBD1. V dropped 6 bases and J dropped 6; count of bases not matched to a gene: 25. Per the germline V gene, CDR1 is SQVTM and CDR2 is ANQGSEA. The CDR3 is 18 residues long. The CDR3 DNA reads TGCAGCGTGCGAAGATTGGACAGGGAGGCTACGCTTCTCGGCGAGCAGTACTTC. This gives the protein CSVRRLDREATLLGEQYF.